The sequence of this T cell receptor beta chain was determined in a study of preoperative IRX-2 immunotherapy in early breast cancer. Some clones are missing from TCRdb's copy, which holds only in-frame ones; the method was immunoSEQ multiplex PCR. The sample lists tens of thousands of clones; roughly 86% were seen once. Treatment noted: preoperative locoregional IRX-2 cytokine immunotherapy. Preoperative locoregional IRX-2 cytokine immunotherapy was tested in the phase Ib source study. Trimming cost V 6 bases and J 5 bases, with 18 bases left between them. Germline V lookup: CDR1 MNHGY, CDR2 SAAAGT. The CDR3 totals 15 residues.

The receptor was isolated from a human donor with breast cancer. This sample comprised tumor tissue, obtained after IRX-2 immunotherapy. The chain uses TRBV6-8 and TRBJ2-3; D could derive from TRBD1 or TRBD2 (8 bases each). The CDR3 DNA reads TGTGCCAGCAGCCGACGTAGCGGGACAGGAGATACGCAGTATTTT. Its protein is CASSRRSGTGDTQYF.